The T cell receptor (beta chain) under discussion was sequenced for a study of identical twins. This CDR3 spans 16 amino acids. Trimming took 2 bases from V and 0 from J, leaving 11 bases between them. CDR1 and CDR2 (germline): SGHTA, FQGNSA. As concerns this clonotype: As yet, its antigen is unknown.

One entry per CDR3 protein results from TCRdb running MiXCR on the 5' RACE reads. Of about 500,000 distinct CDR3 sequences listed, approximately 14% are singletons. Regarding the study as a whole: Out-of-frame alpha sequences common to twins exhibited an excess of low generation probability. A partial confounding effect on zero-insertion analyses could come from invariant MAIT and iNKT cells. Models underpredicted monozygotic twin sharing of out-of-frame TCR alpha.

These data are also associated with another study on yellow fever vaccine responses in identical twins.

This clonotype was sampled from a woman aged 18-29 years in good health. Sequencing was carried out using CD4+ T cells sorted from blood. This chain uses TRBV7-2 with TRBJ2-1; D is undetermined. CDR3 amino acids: CASSLMVGSSYNEQFF. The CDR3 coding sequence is TGTGCCAGCAGCTTAATGGTAGGAAGCTCCTACAATGAGCAGTTCTTC.